This record looks at one T cell receptor (beta chain) sequence and its context. Per the germline V gene, CDR1 is SEHNR and CDR2 is FQNEAQ (reference sequence). The ends lost 5 bases at V and 0 bases at J; junction bases unmatched: 9. The CDR3 is 17 residues long. The sample originates from a study of blood T cell repertoires in COVID-19. Study-level information: The analysed material was cDNA or gDNA that came from T cells, B-cell-depleted T cells, or PBMCs.

Authors' processing steps: Reference gene primer amplification yielded estimated nucleated cell counts. The method was immunoSEQ multiplex PCR; TCRdb's version includes in-frame clones alone and lacks a portion of them. V and J calls and clone size come straight from that table; D and trimming were deduced from the DNA. The profile shows some 220,000 clones, 87% of them singletons. This chain uses TRBV7-9 with TRBJ1-3, with TRBD1 matching over 8 bases. The TCR was taken from a woman between 18 and 30 years old who had recovered from COVID-19. The sequenced material came from peripheral blood. The CDR3 DNA reads as TGTGCCAGCAGCGGCCGGGACAGGAGCTACTCTGGAAACACCATATATTTT. It translates to CASSGRDRSYSGNTIYF.